The source of this T cell receptor beta chain is a study of T-cell reconstitution after alpha-beta-depleted transplantation in children. Findings of the study overall: From surviving recipient T cells and thymic progenitors came the high day-60 TCRbeta diversity observed in some patients.

The TCRbeta library was prepared with unique molecular identifiers. TCRdb re-derived calls from the PCR reads in MiXCR, one entry per CDR3 protein. The sample yields tens of thousands of distinct CDR3 sequences, about 5.7% seen once. There are many counts of this clonotype. Its matching antigen is unknown. Germline lookup yields CDR1 DFQATT and CDR2 SNEGSKA (reference sequence). The CDR3 length is 14 residues. Trimming removed 3 bases at V and 4 bases at J, with 13 bases between. V gene TRBV20-1 combines with J gene TRBJ1-5; weak D call: TRBD1 (5 bases). This sequence was found in a female patient between 2 and 15 years old who had a stem cell transplant for aplastic anemia, so the T cells may come from the graft donor. Sequences were derived from PBMCs, mostly from graft donor cells, sampled 60 days after TCRalphabeta/CD19-depleted stem cell transplant. CDR3 protein: CSASTGLGNQPQHF. CDR3 bases: TGCAGTGCTAGCACAGGCCTGGGGAATCAGCCCCAGCATTTT.